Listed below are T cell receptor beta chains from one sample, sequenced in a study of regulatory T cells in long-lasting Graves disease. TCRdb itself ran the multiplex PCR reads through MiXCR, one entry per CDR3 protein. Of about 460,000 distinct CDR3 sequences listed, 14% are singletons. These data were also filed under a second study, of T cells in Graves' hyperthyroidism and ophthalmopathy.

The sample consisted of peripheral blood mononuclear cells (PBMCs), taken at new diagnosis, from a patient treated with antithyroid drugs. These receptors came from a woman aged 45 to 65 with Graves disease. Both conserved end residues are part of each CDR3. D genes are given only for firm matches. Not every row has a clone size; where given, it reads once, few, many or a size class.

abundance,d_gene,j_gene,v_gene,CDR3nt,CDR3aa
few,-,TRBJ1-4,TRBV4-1,TGCGCCAGCAGCCAAGATAGGGGGGCGAACGAAAAACTGTTTTTT,CASSQDRGANEKLFF
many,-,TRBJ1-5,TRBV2,TGTGCCAGCAGTGAAGGAGGAAATCAGCCCCAGCATTTT,CASSEGGNQPQHF
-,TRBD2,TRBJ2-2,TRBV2,TGTGCCAGCAAAAGACTAGCGGGAACGTCCGCCACCGGGGAGCTGTTTTTT,CASKRLAGTSATGELFF
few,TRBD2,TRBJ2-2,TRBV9,TGTGCCAGCAGCGTGAAAGCGGGGCTGAACACCGGGGAGCTGTTTTTT,CASSVKAGLNTGELFF
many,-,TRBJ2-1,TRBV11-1,TGTGCCAGCAGCTTAGACAGGGAGGATGAGCAGTTCTTC,CASSLDREDEQFF
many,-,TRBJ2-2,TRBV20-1,TGCAGTTCCCGGGGGACAGCGAACACCGGGGAGCTGTTTTTT,CSSRGTANTGELFF
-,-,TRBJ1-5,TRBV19,TGTGCCAGTAACCGACAACCCGAAGGGCCCCAGCATTTT,CASNRQPEGPQHF
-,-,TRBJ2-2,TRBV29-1,TGCAGCGTTGAAGCGGGAGACTCCGGGGAGCTGTTTTTT,CSVEAGDSGELFF
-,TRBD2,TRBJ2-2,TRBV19,TGTGCCAGTAGTATATTGGCGGGAGTTCCGAACACCGGGGAGCTGTTTTTT,CASSILAGVPNTGELFF
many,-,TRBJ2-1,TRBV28,TGTGCCAGCAGTTCGACTAGTACGGACAATGAGCAGTTCTTC,CASSSTSTDNEQFF
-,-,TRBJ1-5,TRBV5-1,TGCGCCAGCAGCTCAACAGGGACTCCCGATCAGCCCCAGCATTTT,CASSSTGTPDQPQHF
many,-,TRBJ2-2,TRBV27,TGTGCCAGCCAAACCGGGACGGGAACCGGGGAGCTGTTTTTT,CASQTGTGTGELFF
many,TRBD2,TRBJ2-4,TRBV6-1,TGTGCCAGCAGTGAAAGGGGAGCGGGAGAGGATGGCAAAAACATTCAGTACTTC,CASSERGAGEDGKNIQYF
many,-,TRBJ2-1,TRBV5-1,TGCGCCAGCAACGAGGGAACAGGGAGGTATGAGCAGTTCTTC,CASNEGTGRYEQFF
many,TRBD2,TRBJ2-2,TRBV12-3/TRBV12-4,TGTGCCAGCAGTTTACCTGGACTAGCCTCGGGGGAGCTGTTTTTT,CASSLPGLASGELFF
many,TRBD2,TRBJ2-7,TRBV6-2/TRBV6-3,TGTGCCACCAGGCGGAGCGGGGACTACTACGAGCAGTACTTC,CATRRSGDYYEQYF
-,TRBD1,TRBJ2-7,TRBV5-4,TGTGCCAGCAGCCAGACGGGACAGGGCCCCTGGGAGCAGTACTTC,CASSQTGQGPWEQYF
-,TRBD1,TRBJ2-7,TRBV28,TGTGCCAGCAGCCAGACAGGGATCGGCTACGAGCAGTACTTC,CASSQTGIGYEQYF
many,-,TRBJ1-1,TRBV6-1,TGTGCCAGCAGTGAGTTCGGAGTCTTTGAAGCTTTCTTT,CASSEFGVFEAFF
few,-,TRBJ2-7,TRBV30,TGTGCCTGGAGTGTTGTCAGGGGCCCCTACGAGCAGTACTTC,CAWSVVRGPYEQYF
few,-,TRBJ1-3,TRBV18,TGTGCCAGCTCACCCGGCGATAGCACAGATTCTGGAAACACCATATATTTT,CASSPGDSTDSGNTIYF
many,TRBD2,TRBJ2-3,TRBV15,TGTGCCACCAGCAGACCGAAACCTCTAGCGGGAGGGATAGATACGCAGTATTTT,CATSRPKPLAGGIDTQYF
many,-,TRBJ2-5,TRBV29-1,TGCAGCGTTGTAGTAGCGGAAGAGACCCAGTACTTC,CSVVVAEETQYF
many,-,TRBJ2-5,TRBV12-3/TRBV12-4,TGTGCCAGCGCACAGGATTTAGGGGAGACCCAGTACTTC,CASAQDLGETQYF
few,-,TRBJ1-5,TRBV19,TGTGCCAGTAGTTCCACCGGGAGGGCCATCAATCAGCCCCAGCATTTT,CASSSTGRAINQPQHF
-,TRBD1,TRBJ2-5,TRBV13,TGTGCCAGCAGCCACAGGGGGCACTCAGTGACCCAGTACTTC,CASSHRGHSVTQYF
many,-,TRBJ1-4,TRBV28,TGTGCCAGCCGAGGGGCCCCGGTAGAAAAACTGTTTTTT,CASRGAPVEKLFF
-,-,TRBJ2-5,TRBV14,TGTGCCAGCAGCCAAAGGCCCCCTTTAGGGAGTACGGCCCGAAACCAAGAGACCCAGTACTTC,CASSQRPPLGSTARNQETQYF
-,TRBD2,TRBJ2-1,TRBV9,TGTGCCAGCAGCGCACGGACTAGTCCCGCCAATGAGCAGTTCTTC,CASSARTSPANEQFF
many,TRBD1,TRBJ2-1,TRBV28,TGTGCCAGCAGTACGACGGACAGGGTCCCCAATGAGCAGTTCTTC,CASSTTDRVPNEQFF
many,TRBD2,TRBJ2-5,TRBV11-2,TGTGCCAGCAGCTTAGTGACTAGCGGGGTCGAGACCCAGTACTTC,CASSLVTSGVETQYF
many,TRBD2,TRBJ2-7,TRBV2,TGTGCCAGCAGTGAGGTGAATAGCGGGGGCTACGAGCAGTACTTC,CASSEVNSGGYEQYF
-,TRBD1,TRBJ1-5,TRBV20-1,TGCAGTGCCACCGTGGGACAGGGCAGAACGCCCCAGCATTTT,CSATVGQGRTPQHF
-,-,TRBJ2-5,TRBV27,TGTGCCAGCAGTTTAACGTTCCAAGAGACCCAGTACTTC,CASSLTFQETQYF
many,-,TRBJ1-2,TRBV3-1,TGTGCCAGCAGCCAAGAGGGCAGGGAGGACTATGGCTACACCTTC,CASSQEGREDYGYTF
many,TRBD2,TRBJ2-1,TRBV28,TGTGCCAGCAGTTTAATAGCAGCGGGAGGGCCCAATGAGCAGTTCTTC,CASSLIAAGGPNEQFF
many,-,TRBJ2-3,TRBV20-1,TGCAGTGCTTCAACTAGCACAGATACGCAGTATTTT,CSASTSTDTQYF
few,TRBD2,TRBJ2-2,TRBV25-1,TGTGCCAGCAGCTCTAGCGGGAGCCACACCGGGGAGCTGTTTTTT,CASSSSGSHTGELFF
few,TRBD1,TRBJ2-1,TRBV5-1,TGCGCCAGCAGCACCTCTGGGGACAGGTCAAGGTCATGGTTCTTC,CASSTSGDRSRSWFF
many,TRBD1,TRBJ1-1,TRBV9,TGTGCCAGCAGCGTAGGGGCTCAGGGGGCGCCGTATGAAGCTTTCTTT,CASSVGAQGAPYEAFF
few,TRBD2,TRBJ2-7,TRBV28,TGTGCCAGCCAAACGGCGGCGGGAGCCCACGAGCAGTACTTC,CASQTAAGAHEQYF
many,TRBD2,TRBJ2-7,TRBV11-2,TGTGCCAGCAGCACCGGGGGGGCCCACCTCTCGTACGAGCAGTACTTC,CASSTGGAHLSYEQYF
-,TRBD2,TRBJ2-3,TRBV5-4,TGTGCCAGCAGCTTCGGGGCGGGAGCGGGAGATACGCAGTATTTT,CASSFGAGAGDTQYF
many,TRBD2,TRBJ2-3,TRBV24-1,TGTGCCACCACAGCGGGACGGAGCACAGATACGCAGTATTTT,CATTAGRSTDTQYF
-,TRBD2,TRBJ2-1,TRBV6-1,TGTGCCAGCAGCGAACCGGGACTAGGCATGGGTGAGCAGTTCTTC,CASSEPGLGMGEQFF
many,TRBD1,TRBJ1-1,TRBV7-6,TGTGCCAGCAGCTCAGGGGACAGGGGGAGCGAAGCTTTCTTT,CASSSGDRGSEAFF
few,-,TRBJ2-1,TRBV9,TGTGCCAGCAGCGTTGGTGGGGGGTCGGCCAATGAGCAGTTCTTC,CASSVGGGSANEQFF
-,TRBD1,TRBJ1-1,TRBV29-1,TGCAGCGTTGCTAAGACAGGGTACACTGAAGCTTTCTTT,CSVAKTGYTEAFF
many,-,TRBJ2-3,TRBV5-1,TGCGCCAGCAGAGTCCAGGGGCGGCGGGAGAGCACAGATACGCAGTATTTT,CASRVQGRRESTDTQYF
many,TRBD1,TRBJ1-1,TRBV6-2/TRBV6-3,TGTGCCAGCAGCGGACAGGGGGCAAGGTACACTGAAGCTTTCTTT,CASSGQGARYTEAFF
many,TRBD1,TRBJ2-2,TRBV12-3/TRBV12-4,TGTGCCAGCAGTTGGGGGACAGGGGATTTGACCGGGGAGCTGTTTTTT,CASSWGTGDLTGELFF
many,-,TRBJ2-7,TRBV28,TGTGCCAGCCGGACCGAACGATCCTACGAGCAGTACTTC,CASRTERSYEQYF
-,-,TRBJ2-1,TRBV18,TGTGCCAGCCCACCATTGGGGAATGAGCAGTTCTTC,CASPPLGNEQFF
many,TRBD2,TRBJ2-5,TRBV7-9,TGTGCCAGCAGCTTAGAACGGGAGGTGGAGACCCAGTACTTC,CASSLEREVETQYF
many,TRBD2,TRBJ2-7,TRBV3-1,TGTGCCAGCAGCTTCGCCGCTAGCGGGAGCTACGAGCAGTACTTC,CASSFAASGSYEQYF
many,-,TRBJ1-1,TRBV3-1,TGTGCCAGCAGCCAACCCGGGAACACTGAAGCTTTCTTT,CASSQPGNTEAFF
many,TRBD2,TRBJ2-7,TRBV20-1,TGCAGTGCTAGACAGGGGACTAGCGGGACTTACGAGCAGTACTTC,CSARQGTSGTYEQYF
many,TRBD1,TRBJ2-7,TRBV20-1,TGCAGTGCTAGAGATGGAGGGGGCGGGGACAGGGGTTTGGGCGAGCAGTACTTC,CSARDGGGGDRGLGEQYF
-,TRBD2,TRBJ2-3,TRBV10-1,TGCGCCAGCAGTCCGATAGGAGCGGGAGCTAGCACAGATACGCAGTATTTT,CASSPIGAGASTDTQYF